This T cell receptor (beta chain) was observed in a study of identical twins. This clonotype was observed at least ten times. Antigen unknown. A universal primer site was created by template switching, with the cDNA bearing unique molecular identifiers. MiXCR was run by TCRdb on the 5' RACE reads, yielding one entry per CDR3 protein. The sample has about 920,000 distinct CDR3 sequences, around an eighth seen once. Overall study findings and caveats: Models underestimated TCR alpha sharing (out-of-frame) in monozygotic twins. Invariant T cells like MAIT and iNKT could partly confound the zero-insertion analyses.

Trimming left V 3 bases short and J 4 bases short, with 13 bases between. The length of the CDR3 is 16 residues. This sample was shared with a second study, whose subject was yellow fever vaccine responses in identical twins.

The chain joins TRBV12-3 or TRBV12-4 to TRBJ2-6; D is possibly TRBD2 (5 bases). The material sequenced was PBMCs. The source of this sequence is a woman younger than 30 in good health. The CDR3 is CASSFPPRVGANVLTF. Written as DNA, the CDR3 is TGTGCCAGCAGTTTCCCCCCGAGGGTAGGGGCCAACGTCCTGACTTTC.